One and the same sample provided the 32 T cell receptor beta chains below, sequenced in a study of long-term antiretroviral therapy in people with HIV. At the survey level, the v3.0 immunoSEQ assay was run. The data were produced by immunoSEQ multiplex PCR, yet TCRdb's version contains in-frame clones alone and is incomplete. The sample holds about 27,000 clones; more than 80% are singletons and the top ten take approximately 8.3%. The specimen was unsorted PBMCs, collected 3 years after starting antiretroviral therapy. These receptors originate from a man aged 35 to 55 with HIV.

This clone was picked up a small number of times. The chain employs TRBV7-9 and TRBJ1-2; TRBD1 might be the D (5 bases). The germline CDR1 and CDR2 sequences are SEHNR and FQNEAQ (reference sequence). The CDR3 is made up of 14 amino acids. V was cut by 1 base and J by 0 bases, with 6 bases left in between. CDR3 bases: TGTGCCAGCAGCTTAGGACAGCCTAACTATGGCTACACCTTC. Its translation: CASSLGQPNYGYTF.

This clone has a handful of counts. The V gene is TRBV7-9, the J gene TRBJ2-7; no firm D call. Germline V gene lookup returns CDR1 SEHNR and CDR2 FQNEAQ (reference sequence). Trimming removed 1 base from V and 2 bases from J, with 12 bases in between. The CDR3 has 15 residues. CDR3 in DNA: TGTGCCAGCAGCTTAGATCCGGCAGACGCCTACGAGCAGTACTTC. Its translation: CASSLDPADAYEQYF.

The chain joins TRBV30 to TRBJ2-2, with D unresolved. CDR1 is GTSNPN, CDR2 SVGIG, per germline (reference sequence). The length of the CDR3 is 12 residues. V was trimmed by 1 base and J by 8 bases, leaving 8 bases between them. The CDR3: CAWSGVLGELFF. The CDR3 coding sequence is TGTGCCTGGAGTGGAGTATTAGGGGAGCTGTTTTTT. Complete variable domain (other parts from reference TRBV30 and TRBJ2-2): SQTIHQWPATLVQPVGSPLSLECTVEGTSNPNLYWYRQAAGRGLQLLFYSVGIGQISSEVPQNLSASRPQDRQFILSSKKLLLSDSGFYLCAWSGVLGELFFGEGSRLTVL.

V usage is TRBV11-2 and J usage is TRBJ2-7; 9 bases fit TRBD1. The CDR3 consists of 15 residues. The germline V gene has CDR1 SGHAT and CDR2 FQNNGV. Germline trimming cut 5 bases from V and 0 bases from J; bases unmatched to any gene: 5. CDR3 residues: CASSLDRGSSYEQYF. DNA for the CDR3: TGTGCCAGCAGCCTCGACAGGGGGAGCTCCTACGAGCAGTACTTC.

The J gene is TRBJ2-1, the V gene TRBV13; D possibly corresponds to TRBD2 (6 bases). With 5 bases removed from V and 10 bases from J, the gap between germline ends came to 12 bases. This CDR3 has 12 residues. Germline V gene sequence: CDR1 PRHDT, CDR2 FYEKMQ (reference sequence). Here the CDR3 reads CASSEGLQEQFF. In DNA form, the CDR3 reads TGTGCCAGCAGCGAGGGACTGCAAGAGCAGTTCTTC.

This clone was picked up one time. The chain recombines TRBV4-1 with TRBJ2-7; D might be TRBD1 (6 bases). Between the trimmed V and J ends, which lost 0 bases and 3 bases, there was a span of 18 bases. Germline CDR1 and CDR2: MGHRA and YSYEKL. CDR3 size: 17 residues. The CDR3, as DNA: TGCGCCAGCAGCCAAGAGATGACAGGACTTTCCGGCTACGAGCAGTACTTC. The encoded protein is CASSQEMTGLSGYEQYF.

V and J are TRBV7-2 and TRBJ1-5; D ambiguous. Trimming left V 1 base short and J 11 bases short, with 12 bases between. The CDR3 sequence is 13 residues long. Germline CDR1 SGHTA, CDR2 FQGNSA. In DNA, the CDR3 is TGTGCCAGCAGCTTAGGGAGCGGTCGAGCCCAGCATTTT. Translation: CASSLGSGRAQHF.

In nucleotides, the CDR3 is TGTGCCAGCCGGGTGGGTAGCACAGATACGCAGTATTTT. This encodes CASRVGSTDTQYF. The genes are TRBV5-5 and TRBJ2-3; unclear D gene. Germline CDR1 and CDR2: SGHKS and YYEKEE (reference sequence). The CDR3 length is 13 residues. The V end was cut by 7 bases, the J end by 0 bases, with 9 bases between. The full variable domain, completed using reference TRBV5-5 and TRBJ2-3, is DAGVTQSPTHLIKTRGQQVTLRCSPISGHKSVSWYQQVLGQGPQFIFQYYEKEERGRGNFPDRFSARQFPNYSSELNVNALLLGDSALYLCASRVGSTDTQYFGPGTRLTVL.

The rearrangement links TRBV11-1 to TRBJ2-7; D may be TRBD2 (5 bases). The V gene lost 2 bases and the J gene lost 2 bases, with 10 bases spanning the gap. The germline V gene has CDR1 SGHAT and CDR2 FQDESV (reference sequence). There are 14 residues in the CDR3. CDR3 residues: CASSLYTAAYEQYF. The CDR3 DNA is TGTGCCAGCAGCTTATATACAGCGGCCTACGAGCAGTACTTC.

This clone was counted once. J is TRBJ1-6 and V is TRBV27; a weak D match, TRBD1 (6 bases). Trimming shortened V by 8 bases and J by 8 bases, and 10 bases separated the two germline ends. The CDR3 is 12 amino acids. CDR1 is MNHEY, CDR2 SMNVEV, per germline (reference sequence). The CDR3 nucleotides read TGTGCCAGCCGGGCAGGGGATTCACCCCTCCACTTT. Protein sequence: CASRAGDSPLHF.

The rearrangement joins TRBV11-2 to TRBJ2-3; possibly TRBD2 for D (6 bases). Between the trimmed V and J ends, which lost 8 bases and 1 base, there was a span of 16 bases. The CDR3 extends over 15 amino acids. Looked up from germline, CDR1 is SGHAT and CDR2 is FQNNGV. Here the CDR3 DNA reads TGTGCCAGCCAGAGGGGCGGGACGGGCACAGATACGCAGTATTTT. It encodes CASQRGGTGTDTQYF. Drawing the rest from reference TRBV11-2 and TRBJ2-3, the complete variable domain is EAGVAQSPRYKIIEKRQSVAFWCNPISGHATLYWYQQILGQGPKLLIQFQNNGVVDDSQLPKDRFSAERLKGVDSTLKIQPAKLEDSAVYLCASQRGGTGTDTQYFGPGTRLTVL.

This chain connects TRBV7-9 to TRBJ2-3; TRBD1 or TRBD2 may be the D gene (6 bases each). The CDR3 is 14 amino acids. Germline V gives CDR1 SEHNR, CDR2 FQNEAQ (reference sequence). V was cut by 10 bases and J by 2 bases, with 16 bases left in between. This CDR3 is CATQGLAITDTQYF. The DNA for the CDR3 is TGTGCCACCCAGGGGCTAGCGATCACAGATACGCAGTATTTT.

The chain combines TRBV11-2 with TRBJ2-3; TRBD2 is a possible D gene (6 bases). V was pared by 5 bases and J by 2 bases, with 17 bases between. The CDR3 contains 16 residues. Germline CDR1 is SGHAT and CDR2 is FQNNGV. CDR3 amino acids: CASSRTTSSLTDTQYF. Here the CDR3 DNA reads TGTGCCAGCAGCCGGACCACTAGCTCCCTCACAGATACGCAGTATTTT. Together with reference TRBV11-2 and TRBJ2-3, the CDR3 gives the full variable domain: EAGVAQSPRYKIIEKRQSVAFWCNPISGHATLYWYQQILGQGPKLLIQFQNNGVVDDSQLPKDRFSAERLKGVDSTLKIQPAKLEDSAVYLCASSRTTSSLTDTQYFGPGTRLTVL.

The J gene is TRBJ2-1, the V gene TRBV28; 12 bases align to TRBD2. The germline CDR1 and CDR2 sequences are MDHEN and SYDVKM. V lost 6 bases and J lost 7; bases outside the gene matches: 7. CDR3 length: 15 residues. The CDR3 nucleotides are TGTGCCAGCAGGCAGACTAGCGGGAGACTTAATGAGCAGTTCTTC. The encoded protein is CASRQTSGRLNEQFF.

The J gene is TRBJ2-7, the V gene TRBV19; 8 positions match TRBD1. Germline lookup yields CDR1 LNHDA and CDR2 SQIVND (reference sequence). The CDR3 length is 16 residues. The V gene end was trimmed by 5 bases and the J gene end by 3 bases; junction bases not matched to a gene: 12. The CDR3, as DNA: TGTGCCAGTAGTCGGACCGCAGGGGGCGCCAACTACGAGCAGTACTTC. Translation gives CASSRTAGGANYEQYF.

The gene calls are TRBV15 and TRBJ1-1, with D hard to call. Trimming left V 6 bases short and J 1 base short, with 9 bases between. The CDR3 length is 13 residues. From germline, CDR1 is LNHNV and CDR2 YYDKDF (reference sequence). The chain's CDR3 is CATSSTGNTEAFF. As DNA, the CDR3 is TGTGCCACCAGTTCGACGGGGAACACTGAAGCTTTCTTT.

This chain links TRBV27 with TRBJ1-1; D may be TRBD1 (5 bases). Germline V gene data show CDR1 as MNHEY and CDR2 as SMNVEV (reference sequence). CDR3 length equals 12 residues. V lost 4 bases and J 3 bases, leaving 6 bases between the germline ends. The CDR3 reads CASSSGYTEAFF. The CDR3 bases are TGTGCCAGCAGTTCAGGGTACACTGAAGCTTTCTTT.

V is TRBV10-1 and J is TRBJ1-1; D is ambiguous. Germline values: CDR1 WNHNN, CDR2 SYGVQD (reference sequence). The CDR3 covers 15 residues. The germline V and J ends were trimmed by 4 bases and 2 bases, with 14 bases remaining between them. The CDR3 DNA reads as TGCGCCAGCAGTGCGTACGCTGGGGTCAACACTGAAGCTTTCTTT. Translation: CASSAYAGVNTEAFF.

This sequence joins TRBV19 and TRBJ2-3; tentatively, D is TRBD1 or TRBD2 (5 bases each). The germline V and J ends were trimmed by 1 base and 1 base, with 9 bases remaining between them. Germline CDR1 and CDR2: LNHDA and SQIVND (reference sequence). This CDR3 comprises 15 residues. CDR3 sequence: CASSIGDARTDTQYF. CDR3 sequence (DNA): TGTGCCAGTAGTATAGGGGACGCACGCACAGATACGCAGTATTTT.

J is TRBJ2-7 and V is TRBV10-3; TRBD2 matches 7 bases. Germline V gene data show CDR1 as ENHRY and CDR2 as SYGVKD. The CDR3 is made up of 14 amino acids. Trimming took 2 bases from V and 5 from J; bases not matched to a gene: 6. Written as DNA, the CDR3 is TGTGCCATCAGTGAGCCGCGGGGAGGGAACGAGCAGTACTTC. It yields the protein CAISEPRGGNEQYF.

The CDR3 here is CASRGTGGSGANVLTF. CDR3 DNA sequence: TGTGCCAGCAGAGGGACAGGGGGCTCTGGGGCCAACGTCCTGACTTTC. The chain links TRBV28 to TRBJ2-6; TRBD1 matches at 11 bases. With V trimmed by 6 bases and J by 0 bases, 1 base remained unmatched. Looked up from germline, CDR1 is MDHEN and CDR2 is SYDVKM. CDR3 length: 16 residues. The full variable domain, completed using reference TRBV28 and TRBJ2-6, is DVKVTQSSRYLVKRTGEKVFLECVQDMDHENMFWYRQDPGLGLRLIYFSYDVKMKEKGDIPEGYSVSREKKERFSLILESASTNQTSMYLCASRGTGGSGANVLTFGAGSRLTVL.

The chain joins TRBV4-1 to TRBJ1-2; no clear D. Germline CDR1 reads MGHRA; CDR2 reads YSYEKL. Trimming pared 4 bases from V and 0 bases from J, leaving 6 bases between. CDR3 length equals 13 residues. Here the CDR3 DNA reads TGCGCCAGCAGCCCGGCCCCTAACTATGGCTACACCTTC. Translated, it gives CASSPAPNYGYTF.

J is TRBJ2-7 and V is TRBV6-1, with D perhaps being TRBD1 or TRBD2 (5 bases each). The germline V and J ends were trimmed by 6 bases and 2 bases, with 11 bases remaining between them. The CDR3 runs to 13 residues. Germline-derived CDR1 and CDR2 are MNHNS and SASEGT. CDR3 region: CASSRDGAYEQYF. CDR3 nucleotide sequence: TGTGCCAGCAGCCGGGACGGAGCCTACGAGCAGTACTTC.

The rearrangement joins TRBV2 to TRBJ2-7; 9 bases are a match to TRBD2. Germline V CDR1 and CDR2: SNHLY, FYNNEI. The J segment lost 3 bases and the V segment lost 5 bases, leaving 5 bases of the junction unmatched. This CDR3 has 14 amino acids. The CDR3, as DNA: TGTGCCAGCAGTCCGACTAGCGGTAACTACGAGCAGTACTTC. It yields the protein CASSPTSGNYEQYF.

CDR3 sequence (DNA): TGTGCCAGCAGCGAGGATCTGGGGAACACCATATATTTT. Translating it yields CASSEDLGNTIYF. V is TRBV7-2 and J is TRBJ1-3, with D unresolved. Looked up from germline, CDR1 is SGHTA and CDR2 is FQGNSA. The CDR3 contains 13 residues. Between the trimmed V and J ends, which lost 5 bases and 7 bases, there was a span of 12 bases.

The chain uses TRBV7-9 and TRBJ1-5; no clear D. V lost 3 bases and J lost 1, with 19 bases in between. There are 18 residues in the CDR3. Germline CDR1 SEHNR, CDR2 FQNEAQ (reference sequence). The CDR3 is CASSLGDSPRVSNQPQHF. In DNA, the CDR3 is TGTGCCAGCAGCTTGGGAGACTCCCCGAGGGTGAGCAATCAGCCCCAGCATTTT.

The rearrangement joins TRBV7-2 to TRBJ1-4; the match to TRBD1 covers 8 bases. CDR1 and CDR2 (germline): SGHTA, FQGNSA. The J segment lost 7 bases and the V segment lost 4 bases, leaving 5 bases of the junction unmatched. This CDR3 is 14 amino acids long. CDR3 nucleotide sequence: TGTGCCAGCAGCTACCAGACAGGGGCTGAAAAACTGTTTTTT. Encoded protein: CASSYQTGAEKLFF.

This chain connects TRBV5-1 to TRBJ2-6; the match to TRBD1 covers 7 bases. Per the germline V gene, CDR1 is SGHRS and CDR2 is YFSETQ. The V segment lost 2 bases and the J segment 0 bases; nucleotides outside the gene matches: 8. The CDR3 contains 18 residues. The CDR3 DNA is TGCGCCAGCAGCTTCCAGGGGGTTTTGGACTCTGGGGCCAACGTCCTGACTTTC. Residues: CASSFQGVLDSGANVLTF.

The V and J genes are TRBV5-1 and TRBJ2-7; TRBD1 matches 7 bases. The CDR3 covers 16 residues. Germline trimming cut 3 bases from V and 2 bases from J; bases unmatched to any gene: 11. Germline V gives CDR1 SGHRS, CDR2 YFSETQ. CDR3 protein: CASSSTRDSVTYEQYF. The CDR3 DNA sequence: TGCGCCAGCAGCTCCACCCGGGACAGCGTCACCTACGAGCAGTACTTC. The variable domain in full, completed from reference TRBV5-1 and TRBJ2-7, reads KAGVTQTPRYLIKTRGQQVTLSCSPISGHRSVSWYQQTPGQGLQFLFEYFSETQRNKGNFPGRFSGRQFSNSRSEMNVSTLELGDSALYLCASSSTRDSVTYEQYFGPGTRLTVT.

The V and J genes are TRBV28 and TRBJ2-5; 8 positions match TRBD2. Trimming removed 6 bases from V and 5 bases from J; junction bases left unmatched: 2. CDR1 is MDHEN, CDR2 SYDVKM, per germline. The CDR3 runs 12 residues. CDR3 bases: TGTGCCAGCAGACGGGGGGGGGAGACCCAGTACTTC. It encodes CASRRGGETQYF.

The rearrangement joins TRBV21-1 to TRBJ2-7. TRBV21-1 counts as a pseudogene. The CDR3 has 16 amino acids. This CDR3 is CASSKAPGRASYEQYF. The CDR3 coding sequence is TGTGCCAGCAGCAAAGCCCCCGGAAGAGCCTCCTACGAGCAGTACTTC.

This chain joins TRBV5-5 and TRBJ2-7; D not resolved. The CDR3 is 13 amino acids. Per germline, CDR1 SGHKS and CDR2 YYEKEE (reference sequence). Trimming removed 4 bases from V and 4 bases from J, with 12 bases in between. The CDR3 DNA sequence: TGTGCCAGCAGCATCTACCCACAGTACGAGCAGTACTTC. Its translation is CASSIYPQYEQYF.